Following are 15 T cell receptor beta chains from one sample sequenced in a study of Ad26.COV2.S vaccination and SARS-CoV-2 variants (dated by TCRdb to about 2021). Receptor libraries were prepared by the immunoSEQ multiplex PCR assay. This is the immuneACCESS table as TCRdb keeps it, with only in-frame sequences that have V and J called. A part of the clones is gone; compared with another copy, unresolved V genes explain less than half, and the rest is unexplained. This sample lists about 400,000 clones; around nine tenths were detected once. The ten largest make up 3.6% of the sample. Interpreted using the paper, the treatment or condition label stands for: over 15 received Ad26.COV2.S at low or high dose, single or two shots; about 5 received placebo; per-sample allocation not given. Repertoires of vaccine and placebo recipients were sequenced from samples taken on day 63 after the first injection.

The specimen comprised peripheral blood, sampled in a trial of Ad26.COV2.S vaccine versus placebo. The receptors originated from a person between 18 and 60 years old who received the Ad26.COV2.S COVID-19 vaccine or a placebo.

The chain employs TRBV5-5 and TRBJ2-5; 10 bases map to TRBD2. The length of the CDR3 is 15 residues. The germline gives CDR1 SGHKS, CDR2 YYEKEE (reference sequence). V was clipped by 2 bases and J by 5 bases; unmatched bases: 6. CDR3 in DNA: TGTGCCAGCAGCTTCCAGCGGGGGGGCTTGGAGACCCAGTACTTC. This translates into CASSFQRGGLETQYF.

This chain uses TRBV5-4 with TRBJ2-7, with 10 bases identical to TRBD1. With V trimmed by 3 bases and J by 2 bases, 14 bases remained unmatched. This CDR3 comprises 18 residues. Germline V gene lookup returns CDR1 SGHNT and CDR2 YYREEE (reference sequence). CDR3 amino acids: CASSWGTGVFPPAYEQYF. CDR3 bases: TGTGCCAGCAGCTGGGGGACAGGGGTTTTCCCCCCTGCCTACGAGCAGTACTTC.

The chain couples TRBV6-4 to TRBJ1-1, with D uncertain. Germline V CDR1 and CDR2: MRHNA, SNTAGT. The CDR3 length is 15 residues. The V gene lost 5 bases and the J gene lost 5 bases, with 18 bases spanning the gap. CDR3: CASSPSHGSATEAFF. DNA of the CDR3: TGTGCCAGCAGTCCCTCTCATGGGTCTGCTACTGAAGCTTTCTTT.

The sample holds one count of this clone. The CDR3 nucleotides read TGTGCCAGCAAGGGACTAGCGGGGGGGCGTGGACAGACCCAGTACTTC. Its translation: CASKGLAGGRGQTQYF. The chain joins TRBV2 to TRBJ2-5; 16 bases are a match to TRBD2. Germline-derived CDR1 and CDR2 are SNHLY and FYNNEI. V was pared by 7 bases and J by 6 bases, with 8 bases of the junction left unmatched. The CDR3 loop spans 16 amino acids. Full variable domain (outside the CDR3, taken from reference TRBV2 and TRBJ2-5): EPEVTQTPSHQVTQMGQEVILRCVPISNHLYFYWYRQILGQKVEFLVSFYNNEISEKSEIFDDQFSVERPDGSNFTLKIRSTKLEDSAMYFCASKGLAGGRGQTQYFGPGTRLLVL.

The chain links TRBV19 to TRBJ1-5, with TRBD1 matching 7 bases. The germline V gene has CDR1 LNHDA and CDR2 SQIVND (reference sequence). The CDR3 covers 14 residues. V was pared by 5 bases and J by 2 bases, with 3 bases of the junction left unmatched. CDR3 amino acids: CASSPDRGNQPQHF. In nucleotides, the CDR3 is TGTGCCAGTAGTCCCGACAGGGGCAATCAGCCCCAGCATTTT. The variable domain in full, completed from reference TRBV19 and TRBJ1-5, reads DGGITQSPKYLFRKEGQNVTLSCEQNLNHDAMYWYRQDPGQGLRLIYYSQIVNDFQKGDIAEGYSVSREKKESFPLTVTSAQKNPTAFYLCASSPDRGNQPQHFGDGTRLSIL.

The chain has TRBV24-1 and TRBJ2-5; D could derive from TRBD1 or TRBD2 (6 bases each). Trimming pared 9 bases from V and 0 bases from J, leaving 16 bases between. The CDR3 extends over 15 amino acids. Germline V CDR1 and CDR2: KGHDR, SFDVKD. The CDR3: CATGGRDNYQETQYF. The CDR3 nucleotides are TGTGCCACCGGGGGGCGGGACAATTACCAAGAGACCCAGTACTTC.

This sequence joins TRBV5-1 and TRBJ2-1; perhaps TRBD1 as D (6 bases). Looked up from germline, CDR1 is SGHRS and CDR2 is YFSETQ. Trimming cost V 0 bases and J 1 base, with 11 bases left between them. The CDR3 is made up of 16 amino acids. CDR3 sequence reads: CASSLDPQGSYNEQFF. CDR3 DNA sequence: TGCGCCAGCAGCTTGGACCCACAGGGTTCCTACAATGAGCAGTTCTTC.

The chain combines TRBV7-9 with TRBJ2-4; D ambiguous. V was cut by 3 bases and J by 8 bases, with 14 bases left in between. Germline V CDR1 and CDR2: SEHNR, FQNEAQ (reference sequence). The CDR3 has 14 residues. The CDR3 DNA follows: TGTGCCAGCAGCTTGGGCAGGACCACGGACATTCAGTACTTC. Protein: CASSLGRTTDIQYF.

V usage is TRBV11-2 and J usage is TRBJ2-5; a possible D gene is TRBD2 (6 bases). Between the trimmed V and J ends, which lost 1 base and 4 bases, there was a span of 10 bases. Looked up from germline, CDR1 is SGHAT and CDR2 is FQNNGV. The CDR3 loop spans 14 amino acids. The CDR3 here is CASSLGAGLETQYF. The CDR3 nucleotides are TGTGCCAGCAGCTTAGGCGCGGGGTTAGAGACCCAGTACTTC.

The chain links TRBV28 to TRBJ2-1; 7 bases align to TRBD1. CDR1 MDHEN and CDR2 SYDVKM come from the germline V gene. J lost 8 bases, V lost 6 bases, and 10 bases had no gene match. The CDR3 loop spans 14 amino acids. The CDR3 DNA is TGTGCCAGCAGGACAGGGTCTGTCGGCGATGAGCAGTTCTTC. Translated: CASRTGSVGDEQFF.

The chain is built from TRBV15 and TRBJ2-1; 8 nucleotides agree with TRBD2. With V trimmed by 6 bases and J by 4 bases, 8 bases remained unmatched. The CDR3 spans 15 residues. Germline V CDR1 and CDR2: LNHNV, YYDKDF (reference sequence). The CDR3 region is CATRRRSGEYNEQFF. The CDR3 nucleotides read TGTGCCACCAGGCGCCGTAGCGGGGAATACAATGAGCAGTTCTTC.

The CDR3 spells CASSRVVGNTIYF. The CDR3 DNA reads as TGCGCCAGCAGCCGGGTCGTTGGAAACACCATATATTTT. The chain uses TRBV4-1 and TRBJ1-3; D ambiguous. V was trimmed by 4 bases and J by 3 bases, leaving 7 bases between them. Germline V gene sequence: CDR1 MGHRA, CDR2 YSYEKL. The CDR3 totals 13 residues.

The chain combines TRBV5-4 with TRBJ1-2, with 10 bases aligning to TRBD1. The germline gives CDR1 SGHNT, CDR2 YYREEE (reference sequence). V shed 2 bases, J shed 6 bases, and the junction held 4 bases outside the gene matches. This CDR3 region has 14 residues. The CDR3 sequence is CASSLTTGGDGYTF. The CDR3 coding sequence is TGTGCCAGCAGCTTAACGACAGGGGGCGATGGCTACACCTTC.

The rearrangement uses TRBV27 and TRBJ2-5; 7 bases align to TRBD2. The length of the CDR3 is 14 residues. V trimming: 5 bases; J trimming: 7 bases; junction bases outside the gene matches: 10. Germline assignment: CDR1 MNHEY and CDR2 SMNVEV (reference sequence). The CDR3 nucleotides read TGTGCCAGCAGTCCCGTCAGTGGCGGGGGGACCCAGTACTTC. Encoded protein: CASSPVSGGGTQYF.

The V gene is TRBV7-9, the J gene TRBJ2-3; D may be TRBD1 (6 bases). Germline CDR1 SEHNR, CDR2 FQNEAQ (reference sequence). The V and J ends lost 4 bases and 0 bases respectively, with 14 bases between them. CDR3 length equals 16 residues. The CDR3 reads CASSSYTGSSTDTQYF. CDR3 in DNA: TGTGCCAGCAGCTCCTACACAGGGTCGAGCACAGATACGCAGTATTTT.